This T cell receptor (beta chain) emerged from a study of response to subunit inactivated influenza vaccine. Each CDR3 protein is one row after TCRdb ran MiXCR on the RT-PCR reads. The table lists approximately 700,000 distinct CDR3 sequences, 15% to 19% of them singletons. In germline, CDR1 is SGHTA, CDR2 FQGNSA. V was cut by 4 bases and J by 2 bases, with 15 bases left in between. CDR3 length equals 16 residues. V is TRBV7-2 and J is TRBJ1-3; a possible D gene is TRBD1 (6 bases). This clonotype originated in a man aged 45-60 years who received an inactivated influenza vaccine. The specimen comprised PBMCs from blood, sampled roughly 12 days after vaccination. The CDR3: CASSSYPRGAGNTIYF. In DNA form, the CDR3 reads TGTGCCAGCAGCTCCTACCCCAGGGGCGCTGGAAACACCATATATTTT.